This TCR beta chain stems from a study of blood T cell repertoires in COVID-19. The overall study: PBMCs, B-cell-depleted T cells, or T cells were the source of the cDNA or gDNA that made up the material.

Assay used: immunoSEQ multiplex PCR; TCRdb lists only in-frame clones, some missing. The sample consists of 200,000 to 250,000 clones, around four fifths of them appearing once. Germline CDR1 is MNHEY and CDR2 is SVGAGI. The CDR3 loop spans 15 amino acids. The J segment lost 3 bases and the V segment lost 2 bases, leaving 4 bases of the junction unmatched. The source material was peripheral blood. The chain combines TRBV6-5 with TRBJ1-1; 9 bases are shared with TRBD1. This sequence was found in a woman aged 80 or over with active or convalescent COVID-19. The CDR3 nucleotides read TGTGCCAGCAGTTACCCCCGGGACAGGGACACTGAAGCTTTCTTT. This translates into CASSYPRDRDTEAFF.